This TCR beta chain emerged from a study of early T cells in non-severe SARS-CoV-2 infection. This clonotype has a handful of counts. Germline V gives CDR1 SGDLS, CDR2 YYNGEE. The J segment lost 5 bases and the V segment lost 2 bases, leaving 10 bases of the junction unmatched. This CDR3 has 16 amino acids. TCRdb reanalysed the 5' RACE reads using MiXCR and keeps one entry per CDR3 protein. The data contain more than 85,000 distinct CDR3 sequences, around a sixth of them singletons. The origin of this receptor is an adult who was a healthcare worker with PCR-confirmed SARS-CoV-2 infection or an uninfected control (not recorded which). The material sequenced was whole blood. This chain joins TRBV9 and TRBJ2-3; 8 nucleotides match TRBD2. The CDR3: CASSVEHGGAEDTQYF. CDR3 DNA: TGTGCCAGCAGCGTGGAGCACGGGGGGGCTGAAGATACGCAGTATTTT.